This TCR beta chain was found in a study of cytomegalovirus exposure and HLA in healthy donors. V lost 2 bases and J lost 10; bases outside the gene matches: 9. Germline CDR1 MDHEN, CDR2 SYDVKM. The CDR3 runs 15 residues. Comment on this clone: The antigen remains undetermined.

Clones were sequenced by immunoSEQ multiplex PCR, and TCRdb holds only the in-frame ones, with some missing. The table lists roughly 150,000 clones, 70% to 90% of them singletons. General study results and limits: A subsequent analysis found that TCR clusters from the first cohort also tended to co-occur in the 120 or so validation repertoires, with less than 95% of cluster scores above 0. It was approximately 170 TCR beta chains that were listed as cytomegalovirus-associated.

The genes are TRBV28 and TRBJ2-1, with 9 nucleotides matching TRBD2. Sequencing was carried out using PBMCs. This sequence was found in a man younger than 40 in good health and CMV-seropositive. The CDR3 bases are TGTGCCAGCAGTTTAGGCGGGGGGGCCGAGGGAGAGCAGTTCTTC. Residues: CASSLGGGAEGEQFF.